A single sample is the source of the 13 T cell receptor beta chains below, sequenced in a study of a mutant IDH1 vaccine in newly diagnosed glioma. Antigens of these TCRs are unknown. TCRdb's copy holds only in-frame clones and misses some; the assay was immunoSEQ multiplex PCR. Of around 60,000 clones listed, about 91% are singletons. The time point here: week 11, during vaccination. Each vaccine dose was 300 ug of mutant IDH1 20-mer peptide, with topical imiquimod. Sequences were derived from PBMCs, sampled from a glioma patient whose treatment included an IDH1 peptide vaccine. These receptor sequences come from a man in his forties or fifties with glioma.

The chain has TRBV19 and TRBJ1-5, with TRBD1 identical over 7 bases. This CDR3 contains 14 residues. Trimming at V came to 3 bases and at J to 9 bases, leaving 8 bases not matched to a gene. The germline V gene has CDR1 LNHDA and CDR2 SQIVND (reference sequence). In nucleotides, the CDR3 is TGTGCCAGTAGTATCCCGCAGGGGGTAGGGCCCCAGCATTTT. Residues: CASSIPQGVGPQHF.

A few counts support this clone. The chain carries TRBV6-6 and TRBJ2-2; D uncertain. This CDR3 spans 9 amino acids. Looked up from germline, CDR1 is MNHNY and CDR2 is SVGAGI (reference sequence). Trimming took 6 bases from V and 13 from J, leaving 6 bases between them. The CDR3, as DNA: TGTGCCAGCAGCTACGGGCTGTTTTTT. Protein sequence: CASSYGLFF.

The rearrangement links TRBV6-1 to TRBJ2-7; weak D call: TRBD1 (6 bases). This CDR3 is 15 amino acids long. Germline V gene lookup returns CDR1 MNHNS and CDR2 SASEGT. V was cut by 7 bases and J by 7 bases, with 23 bases left in between. The CDR3 sequence is CASTRWGPSTGEQYV. CDR3 DNA: TGTGCCAGCACCAGGTGGGGGCCTTCGACGGGGGAGCAGTACGTC.

The genes are TRBV5-4 and TRBJ2-7, with a weak D call TRBD2 (6 bases). The V gene's germline CDR1 is SGHNT and CDR2 YYREEE (reference sequence). This CDR3 comprises 16 residues. V lost 0 bases and J lost 5, with 18 bases in between. The CDR3 DNA reads as TGTGCCAGCAGCTTGGAGTTAGACGGGGCGGGAAACGAGCAGTACTTC. Its translation is CASSLELDGAGNEQYF.

This sequence joins TRBV5-1 and TRBJ2-2; D is possibly TRBD1 (6 bases). V shed 0 bases and J shed 6 bases, with 9 bases lying between them. There are 14 residues in the CDR3. The V gene's germline CDR1 is SGHRS and CDR2 YFSETQ. The CDR3 loop is CASSLVSGAGELFF. Here the CDR3 DNA reads TGCGCCAGCAGCTTGGTTTCAGGGGCCGGGGAGCTGTTTTTT.

This rearrangement joins TRBV2 to TRBJ2-7; no reliable D call. Trimming cost V 5 bases and J 6 bases, with 8 bases left between them. Germline V gene data show CDR1 as SNHLY and CDR2 as FYNNEI. This CDR3 is 11 amino acids long. The CDR3 here is CASSYVAEQYV. The DNA for the CDR3 is TGTGCCAGCAGTTATGTAGCCGAGCAGTACGTC.

The rearrangement links TRBV28 to TRBJ2-5; D is undetermined. CDR1 is MDHEN, CDR2 SYDVKM, per germline. V gave up 1 base and J gave up 4 bases, with 13 bases separating them. The CDR3 has 15 amino acids. CDR3 nucleotide sequence: TGTGCCAGCAGTTTATCGGCGGAGATGGGAGAGACCCAGTACTTC. Residues: CASSLSAEMGETQYF.

This chain connects TRBV2 to TRBJ1-6; TRBD1 agrees at 7 bases. The CDR3 extends over 14 amino acids. V lost 6 bases to trimming and J lost 7 bases; unmatched junction nucleotides: 6. From germline, CDR1 is SNHLY and CDR2 FYNNEI. Here the CDR3 reads CASRRTGLNSPLHF. The CDR3 nucleotides are TGTGCCAGCAGGAGGACAGGCCTGAATTCACCCCTCCACTTT.

The chain links TRBV21-1 to TRBJ1-1. TRBV21-1 is a pseudogene. CDR3 length: 15 residues. The CDR3 nucleotides read TGTGCCAGCAGCTCCCCCCCACGGGGGAGGGCTGAAGCTTTCTTT. Encoded protein: CASSSPPRGRAEAFF.

This chain links TRBV6-1 with TRBJ1-5; TRBD1 agrees at 9 bases. Germline-derived CDR1 and CDR2 are MNHNS and SASEGT. This CDR3 is built from 17 residues. After removal of 3 bases from V and 0 bases from J, the junction contained 6 bases not matched to a gene. CDR3 amino acids: CASSEGQGLYSNQPQHF. CDR3 DNA sequence: TGTGCCAGCAGTGAGGGACAGGGCCTCTATAGCAATCAGCCCCAGCATTTT.

This rearrangement joins TRBV4-3 to TRBJ1-4; D is possibly TRBD1 (6 bases). The CDR3 length is 14 residues. The V gene's germline CDR1 is LGHNA and CDR2 YSLEER. V lost 5 bases and J 7 bases, leaving 14 bases between the germline ends. This chain's CDR3 is CASSTRDRREKLFF. The CDR3 region has the DNA TGCGCCAGCAGCACCCGAGACAGGCGTGAAAAACTGTTTTTT.

The rearrangement links TRBV4-2 to TRBJ1-2; no reliable D call. From germline, CDR1 is LGHNA and CDR2 YNFKEQ. The CDR3 extends over 13 amino acids. With 0 bases removed from V and 4 bases from J, the gap between germline ends came to 6 bases. The CDR3 DNA sequence: TGTGCCAGCAGCCAAGAGGCAGGCTATGGCTACACCTTC. This gives the protein CASSQEAGYGYTF.

The CDR3 nucleotides read TGTGCCAGCAGTTATACTAGCGGGAGAGACACCGGGGAGCTGTTTTTT. Protein: CASSYTSGRDTGELFF. This chain joins TRBV6-5 and TRBJ2-2, with TRBD2 identical over 11 bases. V lost 3 bases, J lost 3 bases, and 3 bases stayed unmatched. CDR1 is MNHEY, CDR2 SVGAGI, per germline. The CDR3 covers 16 residues.